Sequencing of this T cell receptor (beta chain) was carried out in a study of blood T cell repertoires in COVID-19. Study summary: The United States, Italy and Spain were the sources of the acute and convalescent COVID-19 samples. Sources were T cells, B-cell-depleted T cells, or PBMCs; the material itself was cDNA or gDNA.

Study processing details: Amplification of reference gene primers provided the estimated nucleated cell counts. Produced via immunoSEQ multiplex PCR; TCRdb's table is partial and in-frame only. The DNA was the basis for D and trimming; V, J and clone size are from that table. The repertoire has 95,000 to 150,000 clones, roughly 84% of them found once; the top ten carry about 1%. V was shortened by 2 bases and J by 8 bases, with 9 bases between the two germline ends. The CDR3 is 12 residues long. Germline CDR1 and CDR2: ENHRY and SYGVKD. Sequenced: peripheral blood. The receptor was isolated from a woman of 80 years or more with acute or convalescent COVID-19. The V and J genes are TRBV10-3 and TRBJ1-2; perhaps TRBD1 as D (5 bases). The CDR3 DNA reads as TGTGCCATCAGTGAGCTGCAGGGCGGCTACACCTTC. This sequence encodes CAISELQGGYTF.